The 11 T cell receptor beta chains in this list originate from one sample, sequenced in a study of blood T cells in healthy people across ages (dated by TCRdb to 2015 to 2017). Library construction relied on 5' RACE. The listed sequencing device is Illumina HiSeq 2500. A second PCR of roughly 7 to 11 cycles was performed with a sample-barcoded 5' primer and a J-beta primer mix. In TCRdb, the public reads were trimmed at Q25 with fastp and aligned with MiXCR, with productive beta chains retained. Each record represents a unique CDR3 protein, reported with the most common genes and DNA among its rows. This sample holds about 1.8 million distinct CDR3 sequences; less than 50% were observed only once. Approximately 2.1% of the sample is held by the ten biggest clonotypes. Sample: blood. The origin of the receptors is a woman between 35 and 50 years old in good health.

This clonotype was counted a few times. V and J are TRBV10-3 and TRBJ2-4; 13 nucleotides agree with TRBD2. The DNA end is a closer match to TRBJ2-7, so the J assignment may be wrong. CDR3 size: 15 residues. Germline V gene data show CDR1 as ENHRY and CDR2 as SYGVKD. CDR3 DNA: TGTGCCATCAGTGCCGGGACTAGCGGGGCCTACGAGCAGTACTTC. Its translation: CAISAGTSGAYEQYF.

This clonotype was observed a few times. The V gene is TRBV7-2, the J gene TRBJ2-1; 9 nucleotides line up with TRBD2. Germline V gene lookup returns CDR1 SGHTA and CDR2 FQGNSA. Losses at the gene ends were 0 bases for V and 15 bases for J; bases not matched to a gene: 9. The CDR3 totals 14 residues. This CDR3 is CASSLAAGGPVGFF. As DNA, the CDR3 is TGTGCCAGCAGCTTAGCTGCGGGGGGGCCGGTAGGGTTCTTC. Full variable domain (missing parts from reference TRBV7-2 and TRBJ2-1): GAGVSQSPSNKVTEKGKDVELRCDPISGHTALYWYRQSLGQGLEFLIYFQGNSAPDKSGLPSDRFSAERTGGSVSTLTIQRTQQEDSAVYLCASSLAAGGPVGFFGPGTRLTVL.

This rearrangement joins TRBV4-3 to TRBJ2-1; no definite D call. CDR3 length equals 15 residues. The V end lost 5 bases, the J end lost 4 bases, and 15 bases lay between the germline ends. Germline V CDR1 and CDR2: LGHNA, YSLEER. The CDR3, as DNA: TGCGCCAGCAGCTTAGAGAACGGAATTTACAATGAGCAGTTCTTC. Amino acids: CASSLENGIYNEQFF.

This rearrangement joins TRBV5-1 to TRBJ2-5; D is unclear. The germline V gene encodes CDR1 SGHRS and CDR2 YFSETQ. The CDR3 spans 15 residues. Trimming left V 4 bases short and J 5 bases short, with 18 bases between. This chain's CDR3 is CASSRISGIRETQYF. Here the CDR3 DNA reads TGCGCCAGCAGCCGGATCAGTGGGATCAGGGAGACCCAGTACTTC.

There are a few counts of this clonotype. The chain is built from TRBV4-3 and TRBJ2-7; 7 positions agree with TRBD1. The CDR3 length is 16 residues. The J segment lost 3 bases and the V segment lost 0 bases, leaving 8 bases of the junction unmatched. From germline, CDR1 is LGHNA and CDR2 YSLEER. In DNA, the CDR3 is TGCGCCAGCAGCCAAGATCAGGGGACAGTCAACTACGAGCAGTACTTC. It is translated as CASSQDQGTVNYEQYF.

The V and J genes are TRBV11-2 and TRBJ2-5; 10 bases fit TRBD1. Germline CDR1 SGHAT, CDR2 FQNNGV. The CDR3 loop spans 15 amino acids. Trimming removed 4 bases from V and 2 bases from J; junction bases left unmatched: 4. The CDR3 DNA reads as TGTGCCAGCAGCTCTAGACAGGGGGCGCAAGAGACCCAGTACTTC. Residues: CASSSRQGAQETQYF.

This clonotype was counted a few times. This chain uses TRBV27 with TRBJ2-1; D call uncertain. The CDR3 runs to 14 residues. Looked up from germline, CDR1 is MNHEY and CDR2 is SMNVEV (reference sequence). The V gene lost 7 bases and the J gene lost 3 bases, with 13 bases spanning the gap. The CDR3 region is CASIPEGSYNEQFF. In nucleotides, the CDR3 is TGTGCCAGCATTCCCGAAGGCAGCTACAATGAGCAGTTCTTC.

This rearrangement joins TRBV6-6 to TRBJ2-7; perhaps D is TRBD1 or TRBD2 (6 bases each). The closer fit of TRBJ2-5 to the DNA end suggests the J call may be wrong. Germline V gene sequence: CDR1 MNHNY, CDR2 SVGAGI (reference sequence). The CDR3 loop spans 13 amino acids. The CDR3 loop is CASKGGIEETQYF. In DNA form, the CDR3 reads TGTGCCAGTAAAGGGGGGATTGAGGAGACCCAGTACTTC.

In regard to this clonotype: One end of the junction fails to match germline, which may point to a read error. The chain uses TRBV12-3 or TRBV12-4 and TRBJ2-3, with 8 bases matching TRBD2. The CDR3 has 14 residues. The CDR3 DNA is TGTGCCAGCCTGACCAGCGGGGGAACAGATACGCGGTATTTT. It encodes CASLTSGGTDTRYF.

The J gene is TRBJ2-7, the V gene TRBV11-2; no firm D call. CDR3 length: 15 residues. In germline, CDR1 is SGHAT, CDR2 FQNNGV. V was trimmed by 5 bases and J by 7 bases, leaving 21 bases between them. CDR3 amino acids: CASSVGNSAGGEQYF. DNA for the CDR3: TGTGCCAGCAGCGTAGGAAACTCGGCCGGTGGGGAGCAGTACTTC.

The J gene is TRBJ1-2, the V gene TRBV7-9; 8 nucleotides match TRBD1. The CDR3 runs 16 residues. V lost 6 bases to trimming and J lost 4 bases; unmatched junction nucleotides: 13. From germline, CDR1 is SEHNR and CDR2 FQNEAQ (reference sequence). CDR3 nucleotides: TGTGCCAGCAGACAGACAGGGGCCCAAACGTTCTATGGCTACACCTTC. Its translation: CASRQTGAQTFYGYTF. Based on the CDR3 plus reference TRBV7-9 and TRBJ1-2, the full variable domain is DTGVSQNPRHKITKRGQNVTFRCDPISEHNRLYWYRQTLGQGPEFLTYFQNEAQLEKSRLLSDRFSAERPKGSFSTLEIQRTEQGDSAMYLCASRQTGAQTFYGYTFGSGTRLTVV.